This T cell receptor (beta chain) was sequenced in a study of blood T cell repertoires in COVID-19. The overall study: PBMCs, B-cell-depleted T cells, or T cells provided the cDNA or gDNA that made up the material.

TCRdb's table, derived via immunoSEQ multiplex PCR, lists solely in-frame clones and lacks some. The sample has 350,000 to 400,000 clones, about 90% seen once. This clone was seen a few times. The germline gives CDR1 LGHDT, CDR2 YNNKEL (reference sequence). Trimming took 2 bases from V and 10 from J, leaving 12 bases between them. The CDR3 covers 14 residues. Recovered status in Cohort 3 required two negative PCRs, clearance, or symptom resolution. The clonotype was recovered from a woman aged 25 to 39 who had recovered from COVID-19. Material: PBMCs or T cells enriched from blood (not recorded which). The chain couples TRBV3-1 (or the pseudogene TRBV3-2) to TRBJ1-6, with D uncertain. The CDR3 bases are TGTGCCAGCAGCCAAATTCAGGTCGAATCACCCCTCCACTTT. Translated, it gives CASSQIQVESPLHF.